Following are 2 T cell receptor beta chains from one sample sequenced in a study of pediatric ulcerative colitis (dated by TCRdb to the late 2010s). Libraries were built with the immunoSEQ multiplex PCR assay. TCRdb mirrors the immuneACCESS table, restricted to in-frame sequences. Some clones are absent from its copies; in checked studies, under half trace to an unresolved V gene, and the reason for the others is unknown. The sample yields more than 45,000 clones; 80% to 90% were counted once. About 1.5% of the sample belongs to the ten largest clones. Input material: blood. These receptors were collected from a boy under 18 who was a control in a study of pediatric ulcerative colitis.

This chain joins TRBV11-3 and TRBJ2-2; no reliable D call. The CDR3 is made up of 12 amino acids. V dropped 5 bases and J dropped 3 bases, with 4 bases sitting between them. Looked up from germline, CDR1 is SGHNT and CDR2 is YENEEA. The DNA for the CDR3 is TGTGCCAGCAGCCCATACACCGGGGAGCTGTTTTTT. This encodes CASSPYTGELFF.

This chain connects TRBV4-2 to TRBJ2-1; TRBD2 agrees at 13 bases. CDR1 is LGHNA, CDR2 YNFKEQ, per germline. CDR3 length equals 16 residues. The trim removed 4 bases at V and 6 bases at J, leaving 6 bases unmatched. CDR3: CASSRGGTSGVNEQFF. CDR3 nucleotide sequence: TGTGCCAGCAGCCGCGGAGGGACTAGCGGGGTCAATGAGCAGTTCTTC.